These 15 T cell receptor beta chains share one sample of origin, sequenced in a study of shared clonotypes between healthy human individuals. The data were produced by immunoSEQ multiplex PCR, yet TCRdb's version contains in-frame clones alone and is incomplete. The top ten hold 0.3% to 0.4% of the sample, which has 2 million to 2.5 million clones, just under 95% seen once. The material sequenced was naive CD4+ T cells from PBMCs. The sample's subset: CD45RA+ positively selected. Every receptor here comes from a man aged 18-30 years in good health. Some clones in this sample may be carry-over from other donors' samples.

The chain uses TRBV30 and TRBJ2-2, with D possibly matching TRBD2 (5 bases). Germline V gene sequence: CDR1 GTSNPN, CDR2 SVGIG (reference sequence). Trimming stripped 0 bases from V and 3 bases from J, with 20 bases between. CDR3 size: 18 residues. The CDR3 region is CAWSVFPPPDFYTGELFF. CDR3 sequence (DNA): TGTGCCTGGAGTGTATTCCCCCCCCCGGACTTTTACACCGGGGAGCTGTTTTTT.

This rearrangement joins TRBV28 to TRBJ2-2; no clear D gene. CDR1 is MDHEN and CDR2 is SYDVKM in the germline V gene. Trimming took off 8 bases at V and 5 bases at J, with 15 bases between the two ends. The CDR3 totals 14 residues. CDR3 sequence: CASETPLGTGELFF. CDR3 in DNA: TGTGCCAGCGAGACACCGTTGGGGACCGGGGAGCTGTTTTTT.

The J gene is TRBJ1-3, the V gene TRBV7-9, with a tentative D call TRBD1 (5 bases). V shed 5 bases and J shed 1 base, with 9 bases lying between them. The CDR3 runs 14 residues. CDR1 is SEHNR, CDR2 FQNEAQ, per germline (reference sequence). The CDR3 loop reads CASSARGSGNTIYF. In DNA form, the CDR3 reads TGTGCCAGCAGCGCAAGGGGTTCTGGAAACACCATATATTTT.

The chain has TRBV19 and TRBJ1-5; 7 bases are shared with TRBD1. This CDR3 has 16 amino acids. Germline trimming cut 7 bases from V and 4 bases from J; bases unmatched to any gene: 13. Germline CDR1 is LNHDA and CDR2 is SQIVND (reference sequence). CDR3 DNA: TGTGCCAGTATCAGACAGGGTGGGGGGTCGAATCAGCCCCAGCATTTT. Translating gives CASIRQGGGSNQPQHF.

The chain carries TRBV4-3 and TRBJ2-5; the D is unclear. Trimming cost V 4 bases and J 5 bases, with 14 bases left between them. The CDR3 runs 14 residues. Per the germline V gene, CDR1 is LGHNA and CDR2 is YSLEER. The CDR3 nucleotides read TGCGCCAGCAGCCCCTCCCCCCTCGGGGAGACCCAGTACTTC. Its translation: CASSPSPLGETQYF.

This clone appeared a single time. The identical CDR3 is also encoded by other nucleotide sequences in the sample. V is TRBV9 and J is TRBJ2-1; 7 bases match TRBD2. Looked up from germline, CDR1 is SGDLS and CDR2 is YYNGEE. CDR3 size: 15 residues. J lost 1 base, V lost 3 bases, and 4 bases had no gene match. The CDR3 loop reads CASSGRGSSYNEQFF. The CDR3 coding sequence is TGTGCCAGCAGCGGACGCGGGAGTTCCTACAATGAGCAGTTCTTC.

The chain combines TRBV7-2 with TRBJ1-2, with D tentatively TRBD1 (5 bases). CDR3 length: 15 amino acids. CDR1 SGHTA and CDR2 FQGNSA come from the germline V gene. With 4 bases removed from V and 4 bases from J, the gap between germline ends came to 16 bases. The DNA for the CDR3 is TGTGCCAGCAGCTCCACCTCGTGGGACGTCTATGGCTACACCTTC. This sequence encodes CASSSTSWDVYGYTF.

About this clone: The sample has other DNA sequences that encode this CDR3 too. The rearrangement links TRBV7-3 to TRBJ2-1, with D hard to call. The V and J ends lost 0 bases and 6 bases respectively, with 6 bases between them. Germline CDR1 SGHTA, CDR2 FQGTGA. The CDR3 loop spans 13 amino acids. The CDR3 loop reads CASSLTRTNEQFF. DNA of the CDR3: TGTGCCAGCAGCTTAACCAGGACCAATGAGCAGTTCTTC.

The V gene is TRBV11-2, the J gene TRBJ1-4; 7 nucleotides agree with TRBD1. Germline lookup yields CDR1 SGHAT and CDR2 FQNNGV. Trimming cost V 5 bases and J 7 bases; bases outside gene matches: 4. The CDR3 spans 13 residues. CDR3 in DNA: TGTGCCAGCAGCAGGGGGCCGAGTGAAAAACTGTTTTTT. Translating it yields CASSRGPSEKLFF.

CDR3 residues: CSARVTEKLFF. The CDR3 region has the DNA TGCAGTGCTAGGGTTACTGAAAAACTGTTTTTT. The genes are TRBV20-1 and TRBJ1-4; no clear D gene. Germline V gene sequence: CDR1 DFQATT, CDR2 SNEGSKA (reference sequence). Deletions cut 3 bases from V and 7 bases from J, with 6 bases between. CDR3 length: 11 residues.

The CDR3: CASSLVSFGGSTDTQYF. In DNA, the CDR3 is TGTGCCAGCAGTTTGGTATCCTTCGGGGGTAGCACAGATACGCAGTATTTT. V gene TRBV28 combines with J gene TRBJ2-3, with D possibly TRBD2 on 6 matching bases. The CDR3 covers 17 residues. Germline CDR1 and CDR2: MDHEN and SYDVKM. The V gene lost 3 bases and the J gene lost 0 bases, with 16 bases spanning the gap.

The rearrangement joins TRBV28 to TRBJ1-2; unclear D gene. This CDR3 region has 14 residues. Germline assignment: CDR1 MDHEN and CDR2 SYDVKM. V lost 5 bases and J 1 base, leaving 11 bases between the germline ends. CDR3 region: CASSAPGRNYGYTF. The DNA for the CDR3 is TGTGCCAGCAGTGCACCGGGCCGTAACTATGGCTACACCTTC.

The chain links TRBV9 to TRBJ1-1, with no clear D. V was clipped by 4 bases and J by 4 bases, with 17 bases between them. CDR3 length: 15 amino acids. CDR1 SGDLS and CDR2 YYNGEE come from the germline V gene. The CDR3: CASSPRTMGGTEAFF. CDR3 coding DNA: TGTGCCAGCAGCCCACGGACCATGGGCGGCACTGAAGCTTTCTTT.

CDR3 residues: CASTPGGGKLFF. The CDR3, as DNA: TGTGCCAGCACCCCCGGCGGGGGAAAACTGTTTTTT. This chain connects TRBV28 to TRBJ1-4, with D possibly being TRBD1 (5 bases). CDR3 length: 12 amino acids. The germline CDR1 and CDR2 sequences are MDHEN and SYDVKM. V lost 7 bases to trimming and J lost 10 bases, with 13 bases between them.

The V and J genes are TRBV5-1 and TRBJ2-1, with D perhaps matching TRBD1 or TRBD2 (6 bases each). Trimming took 0 bases from V and 7 from J, leaving 29 bases between them. The CDR3 covers 20 residues. CDR1 SGHRS and CDR2 YFSETQ come from the germline V gene. In DNA form, the CDR3 reads TGCGCCAGCAGCTTGGCGGGGGACACCGAATCACTAATGGGGTGGAATGAGCAGTTCTTC. Its protein product is CASSLAGDTESLMGWNEQFF.